This section outlines one T cell receptor (beta chain) sequence together with its context. V was shortened by 4 bases and J by 0 bases, with 13 bases between the two germline ends. Per germline, CDR1 ENHRY and CDR2 SYGVKD. This CDR3 has 16 residues. The protocol was immunoSEQ multiplex PCR, while the TCRdb copy is restricted to in-frame clones and leaves out a portion. This sample carries tens of thousands of clones, around 94% of them seen once, and the ten largest clones take about 1.2%. The entry originates in a study of T cell changes during pregnancy in multiple sclerosis. The sample was peripheral blood, taken before pregnancy. The rearrangement uses TRBV10-3 and TRBJ1-3; D not resolved. This sequence was found in a female donor with multiple sclerosis, enrolled in a pregnancy study. In DNA, the CDR3 is TGTGCCATCAGTGGAGAGACATCCATCTCTGGAAACACCATATATTTT. Encoded protein: CAISGETSISGNTIYF.